These T cell receptor beta chains were read from a single sample in a study of STAT5B mutations in CD4+ large granular lymphocyte leukemia. Sequencing was performed with immunoSEQ multiplex PCR; in TCRdb, only in-frame clones are kept and a portion is missing. This table holds roughly 40,000 clones, just over 85% found once. Sequencing input: CD4+ T cells from blood buffy coats. The receptors were sampled from a human donor in good health. Both conserved end residues are part of each CDR3. The D gene is left open where the match is weak. Rows give clone size only sometimes, using once, few, many, or a class for an expanded clone.

D gene	V gene	J gene	clone size	CDR3 protein	CDR3 DNA
.	TRBV19	TRBJ2-3	.	CASGDSREIYTDTQYF	TGTGCCAGTGGGGACTCCCGGGAGATATACACAGATACGCAGTATTTT
TRBD1	TRBV27	TRBJ1-4	.	CASSWTGLSEKLFF	TGTGCCAGCAGTTGGACAGGTTTAAGTGAAAAACTGTTTTTT
TRBD2	TRBV7-9	TRBJ2-5	.	CASSLGGGQETQYF	TGTGCCAGCAGCTTAGGGGGGGGCCAAGAGACCCAGTACTTC
TRBD2	TRBV7-2	TRBJ2-7	.	CASSSLAGVYEQYF	TGTGCCAGCAGCTCACTAGCGGGGGTTTACGAGCAGTACTTC
.	TRBV20-1	TRBJ1-2	.	CSAPNYGYTF	TGCAGTGCTCCAAACTATGGCTACACCTTC
TRBD1	TRBV6-5	TRBJ1-5	.	CASSTQGDQPQHF	TGTGCCAGCAGTACACAGGGGGATCAGCCCCAGCATTTT
.	TRBV9	TRBJ2-3	.	CASSEGPRDTQYF	TGTGCCAGCAGCGAGGGACCCCGGGATACGCAGTATTTT
TRBD1	TRBV19	TRBJ1-5	few	CASRSLLGLQGGNQPQHF	TGTGCCAGTAGGTCTCTTCTGGGTTTACAGGGGGGCAATCAGCCCCAGCATTTT
.	TRBV7-7	TRBJ2-1	.	CASSLDFAVKAGEQFF	TGTGCCAGCAGCTTAGATTTCGCGGTTAAAGCCGGTGAGCAGTTCTTC
.	TRBV5-1	TRBJ1-2	few	CASSSNDRRYGYTF	TGCGCCAGCAGCTCAAATGACAGACGCTATGGCTACACCTTC
.	TRBV6-1	TRBJ2-5	.	CASSGQTGETQYF	TGTGCCAGCAGTGGACAGACCGGGGAGACCCAGTACTTC
.	TRBV21-1	TRBJ2-5	.	CASGLSGVQETQYF	TGTGCCAGCGGGTTAAGCGGGGTCCAAGAGACCCAGTACTTC
.	TRBV28	TRBJ2-7	.	CASSLLLGEQYF	TGTGCCAGCAGTTTATTGCTTGGCGAGCAGTACTTC
.	TRBV25-1	TRBJ1-1	.	CASSEGASTEAFF	TGTGCCAGCAGTGAAGGAGCCAGCACTGAAGCTTTCTTT
.	TRBV10-3	TRBJ1-5	.	CAISESAPGTSNQPQHF	TGTGCCATCAGTGAGTCGGCCCCCGGAACGAGCAATCAGCCCCAGCATTTT